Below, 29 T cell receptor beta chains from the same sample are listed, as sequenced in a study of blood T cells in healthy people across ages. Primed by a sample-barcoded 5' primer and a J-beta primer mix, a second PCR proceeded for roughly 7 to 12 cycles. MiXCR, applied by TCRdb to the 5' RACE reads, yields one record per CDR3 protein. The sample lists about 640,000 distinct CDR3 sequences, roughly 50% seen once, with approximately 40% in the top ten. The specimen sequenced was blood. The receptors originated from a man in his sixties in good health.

CDR3 protein: CASSQDPAGSSYNEQFF. The CDR3 coding sequence is TGCGCCAGCAGCCAAGATCCCGCGGGGTCCTCCTACAATGAGCAGTTCTTC. This chain uses TRBV4-1 with TRBJ2-1; possibly TRBD2 for D (6 bases). Trimming left V 0 bases short and J 0 bases short, with 12 bases between. The CDR3 length is 17 residues. Germline assignment: CDR1 MGHRA and CDR2 YSYEKL.

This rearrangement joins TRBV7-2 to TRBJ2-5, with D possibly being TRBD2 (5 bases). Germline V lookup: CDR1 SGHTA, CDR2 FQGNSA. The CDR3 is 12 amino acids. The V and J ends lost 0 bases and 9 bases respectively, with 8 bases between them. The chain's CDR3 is CASSLAVEAQYF. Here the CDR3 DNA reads TGTGCCAGCAGCTTAGCGGTGGAGGCCCAGTACTTC.

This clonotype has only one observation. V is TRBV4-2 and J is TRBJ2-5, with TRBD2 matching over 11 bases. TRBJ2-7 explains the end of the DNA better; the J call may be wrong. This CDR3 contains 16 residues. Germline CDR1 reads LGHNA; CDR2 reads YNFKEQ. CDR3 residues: CASSQDPVAGGYEQYF. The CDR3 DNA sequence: TGTGCCAGCAGCCAAGATCCGGTAGCGGGGGGGTACGAGCAGTACTTC.

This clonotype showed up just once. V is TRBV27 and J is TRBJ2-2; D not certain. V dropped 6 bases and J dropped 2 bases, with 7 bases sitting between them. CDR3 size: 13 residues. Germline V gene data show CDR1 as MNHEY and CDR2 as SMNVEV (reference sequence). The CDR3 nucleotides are TGTGCCAGCAGCGGATTCAACACCGGGGAGCTGTTTTTT. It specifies CASSGFNTGELFF.

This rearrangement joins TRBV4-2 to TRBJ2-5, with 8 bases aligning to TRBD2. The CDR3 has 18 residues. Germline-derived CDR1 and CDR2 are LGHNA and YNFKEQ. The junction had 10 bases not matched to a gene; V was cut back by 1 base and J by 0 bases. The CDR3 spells CASSQVPGGGLHQETQYF. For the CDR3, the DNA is TGTGCCAGCAGCCAAGTCCCGGGCGGGGGGCTCCACCAAGAGACCCAGTACTTC.

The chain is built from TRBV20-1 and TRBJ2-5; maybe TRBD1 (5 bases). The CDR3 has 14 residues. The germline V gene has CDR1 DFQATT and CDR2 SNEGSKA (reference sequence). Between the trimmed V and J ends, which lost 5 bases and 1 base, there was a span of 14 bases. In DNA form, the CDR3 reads TGCAGTGCTCCCAGGTTAAGGGGCCAAGAGACCCAGTACTTC. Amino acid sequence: CSAPRLRGQETQYF.

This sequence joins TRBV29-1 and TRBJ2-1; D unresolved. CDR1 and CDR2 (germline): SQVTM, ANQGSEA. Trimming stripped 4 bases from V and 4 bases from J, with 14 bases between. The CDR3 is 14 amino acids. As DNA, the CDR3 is TGCAGCGTTGGGTTATTAGTTGGGTACAATGAGCAGTTCTTC. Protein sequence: CSVGLLVGYNEQFF.

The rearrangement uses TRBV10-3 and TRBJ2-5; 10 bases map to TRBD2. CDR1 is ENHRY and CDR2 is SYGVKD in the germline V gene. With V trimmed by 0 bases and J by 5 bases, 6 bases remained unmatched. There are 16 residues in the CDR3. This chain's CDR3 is CAISESLAGLGETQYF. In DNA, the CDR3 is TGTGCCATCAGTGAGTCACTAGCGGGGCTGGGGGAGACCCAGTACTTC.

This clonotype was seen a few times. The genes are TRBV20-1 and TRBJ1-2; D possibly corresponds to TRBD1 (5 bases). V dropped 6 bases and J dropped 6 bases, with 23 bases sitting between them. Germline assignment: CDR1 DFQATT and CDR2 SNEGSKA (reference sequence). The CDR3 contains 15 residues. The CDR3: CSAQEDDRGGDGYTF. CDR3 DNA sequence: TGCAGTGCCCAGGAGGATGACCGGGGGGGGGATGGCTACACCTTC.

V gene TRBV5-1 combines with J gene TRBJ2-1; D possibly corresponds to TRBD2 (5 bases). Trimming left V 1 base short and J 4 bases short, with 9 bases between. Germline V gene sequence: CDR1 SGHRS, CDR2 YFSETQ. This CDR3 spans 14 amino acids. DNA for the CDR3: TGCGCCAGCAGCTTGCCGGGGATGTACAATGAGCAGTTCTTC. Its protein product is CASSLPGMYNEQFF.

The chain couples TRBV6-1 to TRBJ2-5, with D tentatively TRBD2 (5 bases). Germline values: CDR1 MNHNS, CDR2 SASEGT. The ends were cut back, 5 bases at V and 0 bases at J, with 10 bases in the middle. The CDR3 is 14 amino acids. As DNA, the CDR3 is TGTGCCAGCAGTCACCCCGGGAACCAAGAGACCCAGTACTTC. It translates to CASSHPGNQETQYF.

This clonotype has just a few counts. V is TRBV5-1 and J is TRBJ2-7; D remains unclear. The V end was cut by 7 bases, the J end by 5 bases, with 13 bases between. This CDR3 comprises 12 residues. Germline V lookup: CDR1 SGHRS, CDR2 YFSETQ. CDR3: CASRLDSNEQYF. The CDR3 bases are TGCGCCAGCCGGCTAGATTCTAACGAGCAGTACTTC.

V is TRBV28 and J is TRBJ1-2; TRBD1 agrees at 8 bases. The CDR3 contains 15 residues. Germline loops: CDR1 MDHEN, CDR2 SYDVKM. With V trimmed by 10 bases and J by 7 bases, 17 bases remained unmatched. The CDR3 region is CATTNPGQGAFGYTF. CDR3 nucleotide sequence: TGTGCCACCACCAACCCGGGGCAGGGGGCATTTGGCTACACCTTC.

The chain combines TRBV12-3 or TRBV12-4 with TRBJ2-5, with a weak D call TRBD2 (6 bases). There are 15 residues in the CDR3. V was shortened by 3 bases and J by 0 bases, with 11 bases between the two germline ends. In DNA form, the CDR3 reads TGTGCCAGCAGTTTTCAAGCTAGCGACCAAGAGACCCAGTACTTC. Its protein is CASSFQASDQETQYF.

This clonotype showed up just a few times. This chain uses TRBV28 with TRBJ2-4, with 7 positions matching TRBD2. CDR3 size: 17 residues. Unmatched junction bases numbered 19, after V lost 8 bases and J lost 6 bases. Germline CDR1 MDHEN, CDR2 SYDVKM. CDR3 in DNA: TGTGCCAGCTGCGACTCCCCGGGCCCCGGGAGGAGAAACATTCAGTACTTC. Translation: CASCDSPGPGRRNIQYF.

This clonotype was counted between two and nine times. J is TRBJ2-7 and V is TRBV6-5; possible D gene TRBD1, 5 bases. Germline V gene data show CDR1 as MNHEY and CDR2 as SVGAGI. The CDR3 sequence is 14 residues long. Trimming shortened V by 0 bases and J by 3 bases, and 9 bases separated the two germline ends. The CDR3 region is CASSYSQGVYEQYF. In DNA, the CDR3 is TGTGCCAGCAGTTACTCTCAAGGGGTCTACGAGCAGTACTTC.

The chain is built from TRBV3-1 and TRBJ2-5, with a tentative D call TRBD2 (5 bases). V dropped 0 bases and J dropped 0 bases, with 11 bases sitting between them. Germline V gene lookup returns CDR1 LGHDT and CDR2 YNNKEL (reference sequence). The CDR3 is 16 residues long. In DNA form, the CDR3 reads TGTGCCAGCAGCCAAGATACGGGGTACAACCAAGAGACCCAGTACTTC. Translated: CASSQDTGYNQETQYF.

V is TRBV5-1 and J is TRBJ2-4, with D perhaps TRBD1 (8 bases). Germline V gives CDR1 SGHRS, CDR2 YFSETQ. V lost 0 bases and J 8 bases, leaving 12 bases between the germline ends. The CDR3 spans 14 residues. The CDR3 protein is CASSLGTGRDIQYF. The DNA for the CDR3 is TGCGCCAGCAGCTTGGGGACAGGGAGGGACATTCAGTACTTC.

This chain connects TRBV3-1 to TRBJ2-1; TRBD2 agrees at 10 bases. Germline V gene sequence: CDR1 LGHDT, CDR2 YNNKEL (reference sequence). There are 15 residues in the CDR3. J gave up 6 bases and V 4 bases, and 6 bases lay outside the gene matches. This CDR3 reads CASSPASGGSNEQFF. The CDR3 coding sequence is TGTGCCAGCAGCCCAGCTAGCGGGGGATCCAATGAGCAGTTCTTC.

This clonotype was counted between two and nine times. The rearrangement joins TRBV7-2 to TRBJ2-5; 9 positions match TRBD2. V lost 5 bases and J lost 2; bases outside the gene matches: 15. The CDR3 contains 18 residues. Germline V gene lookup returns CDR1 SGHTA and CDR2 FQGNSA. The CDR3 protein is CASSKGLAYGFSQETQYF. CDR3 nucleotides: TGTGCCAGCAGCAAGGGACTAGCCTACGGGTTTTCTCAAGAGACCCAGTACTTC.

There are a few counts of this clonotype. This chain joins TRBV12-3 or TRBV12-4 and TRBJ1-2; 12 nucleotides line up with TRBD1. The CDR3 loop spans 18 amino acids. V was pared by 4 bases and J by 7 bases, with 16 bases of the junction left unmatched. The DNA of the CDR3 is TGTGCCAGCAGTTCTACCTCCGGGACAGGGGGCTGGTTAAGTGGCTACACCTTC. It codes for CASSSTSGTGGWLSGYTF.

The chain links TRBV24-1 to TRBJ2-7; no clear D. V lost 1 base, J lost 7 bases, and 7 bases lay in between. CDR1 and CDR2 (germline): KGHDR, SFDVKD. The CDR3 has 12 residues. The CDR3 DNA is TGTGCCACCAGTGATTTAGGTAGGGAGCAGTACTTC. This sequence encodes CATSDLGREQYF.

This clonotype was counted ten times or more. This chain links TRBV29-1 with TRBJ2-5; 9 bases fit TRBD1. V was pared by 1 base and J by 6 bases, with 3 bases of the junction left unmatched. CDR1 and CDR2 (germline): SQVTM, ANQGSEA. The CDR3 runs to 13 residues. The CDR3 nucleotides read TGCAGCGTTGAAGGGACAGGGGAACAGACCCAGTACTTC. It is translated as CSVEGTGEQTQYF. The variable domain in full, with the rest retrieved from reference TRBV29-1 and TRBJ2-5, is SAVISQKPSRDICQRGTSLTIQCQVDSQVTMMFWYRQQPGQSLTLIATANQGSEATYESGFVIDKFPISRPNLTFSTLTVSNMSPEDSSIYLCSVEGTGEQTQYFGPGTRLLVL.

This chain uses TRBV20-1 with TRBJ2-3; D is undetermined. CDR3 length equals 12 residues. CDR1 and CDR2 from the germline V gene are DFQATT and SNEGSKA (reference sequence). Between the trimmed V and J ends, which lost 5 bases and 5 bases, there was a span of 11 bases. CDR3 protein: CSAPTFGDTQYF. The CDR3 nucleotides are TGCAGTGCTCCGACTTTTGGAGATACGCAGTATTTT.

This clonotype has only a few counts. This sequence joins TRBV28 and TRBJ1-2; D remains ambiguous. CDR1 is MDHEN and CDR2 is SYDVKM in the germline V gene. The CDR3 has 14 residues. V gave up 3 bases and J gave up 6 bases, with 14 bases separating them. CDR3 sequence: CASSLDLPRDGYTF. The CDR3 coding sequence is TGTGCCAGCAGTTTGGACCTCCCGCGGGATGGCTACACCTTC.

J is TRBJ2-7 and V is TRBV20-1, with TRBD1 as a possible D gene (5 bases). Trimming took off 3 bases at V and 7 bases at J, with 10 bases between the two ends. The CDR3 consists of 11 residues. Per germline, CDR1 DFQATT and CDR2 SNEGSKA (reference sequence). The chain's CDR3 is CSARQGREQYF. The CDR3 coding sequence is TGCAGTGCTAGGCAGGGTCGGGAGCAGTACTTC.

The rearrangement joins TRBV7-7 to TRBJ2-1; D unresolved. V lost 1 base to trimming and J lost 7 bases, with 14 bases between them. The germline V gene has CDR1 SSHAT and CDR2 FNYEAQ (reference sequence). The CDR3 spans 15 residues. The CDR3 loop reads CASSLGPRTQNEQFF. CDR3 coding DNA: TGTGCCAGCAGCTTAGGCCCTCGGACCCAAAATGAGCAGTTCTTC.

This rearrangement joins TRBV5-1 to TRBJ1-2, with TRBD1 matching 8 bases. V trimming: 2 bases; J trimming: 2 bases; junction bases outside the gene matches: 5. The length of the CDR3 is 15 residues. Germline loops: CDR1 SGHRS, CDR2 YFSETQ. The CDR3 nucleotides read TGCGCCAGCAGCTTTTTTTCAGGGGGCAACTATGGCTACACCTTC. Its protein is CASSFFSGGNYGYTF.

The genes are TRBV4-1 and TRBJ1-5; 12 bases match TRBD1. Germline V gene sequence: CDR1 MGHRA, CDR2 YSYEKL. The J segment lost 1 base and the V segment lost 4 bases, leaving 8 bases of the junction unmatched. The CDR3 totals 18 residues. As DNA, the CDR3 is TGCGCCAGCAGCCGAGGGGACAGGGGGCGGGGGAGCAATCAGCCCCAGCATTTT. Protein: CASSRGDRGRGSNQPQHF.